One sample yielded the 27 T cell receptor beta chains listed below, sequenced in a study of T cells in Graves' hyperthyroidism and ophthalmopathy. Regions amplified from RNA transcripts were the TCR beta CDR3 regions. HTBI primers drove first-round RT-PCR of the TCR CDR3. TCRdb passed the multiplex PCR reads through MiXCR, listing each CDR3 protein once. The sample carries hundreds of thousands of distinct CDR3 sequences, roughly a quarter recorded once. Sequencing was carried out using blood. Receptors were obtained from a woman in her 30s with Graves' ophthalmopathy.

As for this clonotype: A much larger clonotype is one base distant, so this may be a read error. The V gene is TRBV12-3 or TRBV12-4, the J gene TRBJ1-1; no reliable D call. The V end lost 3 bases, the J end lost 0 bases, and 8 bases lay between the germline ends. The CDR3 contains 14 residues. The CDR3 DNA reads TGTGCCAGCAGTTTTGGGATAATGAACACTGAAGCTTTCTTT. Its translation is CASSFGIMNTEAFF.

V and J are TRBV6-1 and TRBJ1-5; TRBD1 is a possible D gene (6 bases). Germline V gives CDR1 MNHNS, CDR2 SASEGT. This CDR3 comprises 14 residues. The V end lost 7 bases, the J end lost 6 bases, and 16 bases lay between the germline ends. CDR3 in DNA: TGTGCCAGCACACTCCAGGGGTTGGGTCAGCCCCAGCATTTT. It encodes CASTLQGLGQPQHF.

This clonotype was counted many times. This chain joins TRBV12-3 or TRBV12-4 and TRBJ1-2, with no clear D. V lost 3 bases, J lost 7 bases, and 12 bases lay in between. The length of the CDR3 is 13 residues. The CDR3: CASSFRQVAGYTF. The CDR3 DNA follows: TGTGCCAGCAGTTTTCGTCAGGTTGCTGGCTACACCTTC.

J is TRBJ2-5 and V is TRBV12-3 or TRBV12-4; weak D call: TRBD1 (6 bases). The CDR3 is made up of 14 amino acids. Trimming took off 8 bases at V and 5 bases at J, with 18 bases between the two ends. In DNA, the CDR3 is TGTGCCAGCTTCTCTTCTGGGGGCCGGGAGACCCAGTACTTC. It codes for CASFSSGGRETQYF.

V is TRBV12-3 or TRBV12-4 and J is TRBJ2-2; no firm D call. The CDR3 runs to 14 residues. Trimming pared 8 bases from V and 4 bases from J, leaving 14 bases between. In DNA form, the CDR3 reads TGTGCCAGCGATCCAGTCTCGATCACCGGGGAGCTGTTTTTT. As protein: CASDPVSITGELFF.

This clonotype appeared many times. The rearrangement joins TRBV7-3 to TRBJ2-2, with 7 bases identical to TRBD2. This CDR3 region has 18 residues. Germline V gene data show CDR1 as SGHTA and CDR2 as FQGTGA. Losses at the gene ends were 4 bases for V and 1 base for J; bases not matched to a gene: 12. The CDR3 DNA sequence: TGTGCCAGCAGCTCAAACCCCCCAGCGGGGAAGAACACCGGGGAGCTGTTTTTT. It encodes CASSSNPPAGKNTGELFF.

The CDR3 region is CASSQGTGQTYEQYF. The CDR3, as DNA: TGCGCCAGCAGCCAGGGGACAGGCCAGACCTACGAGCAGTACTTC. The V gene is TRBV5-1, the J gene TRBJ2-7, with TRBD1 matching over 8 bases. Trimming removed 4 bases from V and 2 bases from J; junction bases left unmatched: 8. Germline CDR1 and CDR2: SGHRS and YFSETQ. The CDR3 has 15 amino acids.

The chain carries TRBV12-3 or TRBV12-4 and TRBJ1-5; 7 nucleotides match TRBD1. This CDR3 spans 11 amino acids. V lost 6 bases and J lost 12; bases outside the gene matches: 5. The CDR3 bases are TGTGCCAGCAGCCTAAGGGACAGCCAGCATTTT. It specifies CASSLRDSQHF.

This clonotype was seen ten or more times. CDR3 in amino acids: CASSLGQGAVETQYF. CDR3 sequence (DNA): TGTGCCAGCAGTCTCGGACAGGGGGCCGTGGAGACCCAGTACTTC. This rearrangement joins TRBV12-3 or TRBV12-4 to TRBJ2-5, with 11 bases matching TRBD1. The CDR3 runs to 15 residues. V dropped 5 bases and J dropped 5; count of bases not matched to a gene: 7.

This clonotype was counted many times. The chain has TRBV20-1 and TRBJ1-2; D perhaps matches TRBD1 (5 bases). The germline V gene has CDR1 DFQATT and CDR2 SNEGSKA (reference sequence). CDR3 size: 13 residues. V was cut by 0 bases and J by 6 bases, with 11 bases left in between. Here the CDR3 reads CSARDAGSDGYTF. CDR3 nucleotide sequence: TGCAGTGCTAGAGATGCAGGGTCGGATGGCTACACCTTC.

About this clonotype: The junction departs from the called germline gene at one end, perhaps through a read error. The rearrangement joins TRBV7-4 to TRBJ2-2; D is possibly TRBD1 (5 bases). This CDR3 spans 14 amino acids. Germline CDR1 reads SGHVT; CDR2 reads SQSDAQ. CDR3 in DNA: TGTTCCAGCAGCCCTGACAGAAACACCGGGGAGCTGTTTTTT. Protein product: CSSSPDRNTGELFF.

This clonotype was seen a handful of times. V is TRBV10-3 and J is TRBJ2-2; no definite D call. The CDR3 contains 14 residues. Germline V CDR1 and CDR2: ENHRY, SYGVKD. V was clipped by 11 bases and J by 2 bases, with 15 bases between them. The CDR3 nucleotides are TGTGCCTCAGCCAGGACCTTAAACACCGGGGAGCTGTTTTTT. Encoded protein: CASARTLNTGELFF.

This clonotype was detected only a few times. The rearrangement joins TRBV28 to TRBJ2-7, with TRBD2 as a possible D gene (5 bases). Looked up from germline, CDR1 is MDHEN and CDR2 is SYDVKM. The V end was cut by 2 bases, the J end by 6 bases, with 11 bases between. The CDR3 loop spans 13 amino acids. CDR3 in amino acids: CASSLTGRGEQYF. The CDR3 DNA reads as TGTGCCAGCAGTTTAACGGGTCGGGGCGAGCAGTACTTC.

This clonotype was counted many times. V is TRBV19 and J is TRBJ2-7; 7 nucleotides align to TRBD1. Trimming at V came to 3 bases and at J to 0 bases, leaving 5 bases not matched to a gene. The germline V gene has CDR1 LNHDA and CDR2 SQIVND (reference sequence). The CDR3 contains 15 residues. The DNA for the CDR3 is TGTGCCAGTAGTATTGTACGGGACAGCTCCTACGAGCAGTACTTC. The encoded protein is CASSIVRDSSYEQYF.

This clonotype was observed at least ten times. The chain joins TRBV24-1 to TRBJ1-5; weak D call: TRBD1 (6 bases). V was cut by 0 bases and J by 2 bases, with 13 bases left in between. There are 17 residues in the CDR3. Germline V gene sequence: CDR1 KGHDR, CDR2 SFDVKD. The CDR3 DNA follows: TGTGCCACCAGTGATTTGCTGGGGGGCGGCGGCAATCAGCCCCAGCATTTT. This gives the protein CATSDLLGGGGNQPQHF.

This clonotype appeared a few times. This chain's CDR3 is CASSLGPDKEETQYF. CDR3 in DNA: TGTGCCAGCAGCTTAGGACCGGACAAAGAAGAGACCCAGTACTTC. The gene calls are TRBV7-9 and TRBJ2-5, with a weak D call TRBD1 (5 bases). Germline assignment: CDR1 SEHNR and CDR2 FQNEAQ (reference sequence). The CDR3 has 15 residues. V was pared by 1 base and J by 3 bases, with 12 bases between.

This clonotype appeared a few times. The rearrangement links TRBV6-2 or TRBV6-3 to TRBJ2-7; 8 bases are a match to TRBD1. V lost 6 bases to trimming and J lost 4 bases; unmatched junction nucleotides: 11. CDR3 length equals 15 residues. CDR1 MNHEY and CDR2 SVGEGT come from the germline V gene. CDR3 residues: CASRKRQGPSYEQYF. In nucleotides, the CDR3 is TGTGCCAGCAGAAAGAGACAGGGGCCTTCTTACGAGCAGTACTTC.

This clonotype was counted only a few times. A much larger clonotype is one base distant, so this may be a read error. The J gene is TRBJ2-2, the V gene TRBV28, with a tentative D call TRBD2 (5 bases). Germline assignment: CDR1 MDHEN and CDR2 SYDVKM. The CDR3 has 15 residues. CDR3 sequence reads: CASSLRTTNTGKLFF. The CDR3 coding sequence is TGTGCCAGCAGTTTAAGAACCACGAACACCGGGAAGCTGTTTTTT.

This clonotype was recorded many times. This chain uses TRBV6-5 with TRBJ2-7; TRBD1 matches at 9 bases. V was pared by 5 bases and J by 2 bases, with 4 bases of the junction left unmatched. Germline V gene sequence: CDR1 MNHEY, CDR2 SVGAGI. This CDR3 comprises 14 residues. The CDR3 DNA follows: TGTGCCAGCAGTCAGGGACAGGGTCCCTACGAGCAGTACTTC. Encoded protein: CASSQGQGPYEQYF.

Many counts were recorded for this clonotype. J is TRBJ1-5 and V is TRBV12-3 or TRBV12-4; D not resolved. V was cut by 3 bases and J by 1 base, with 10 bases left in between. The CDR3 has 15 amino acids. In DNA, the CDR3 is TGTGCCAGCAGTTTTTCGGGGTTGAGCAATCAGCCCCAGCATTTT. Protein product: CASSFSGLSNQPQHF.

This clonotype was seen many times. This chain uses TRBV14 with TRBJ2-2; D perhaps matches TRBD2 (6 bases). The V gene lost 3 bases and the J gene lost 1 base, with 12 bases spanning the gap. Germline lookup yields CDR1 SGHDN and CDR2 FVKESK. This CDR3 is built from 16 residues. CDR3 nucleotides: TGTGCCAGCAGCCACTCCCGGAGGGAGAACACCGGGGAGCTGTTTTTT. Its protein product is CASSHSRRENTGELFF.

At least ten counts were recorded for this clonotype. V usage is TRBV7-9 and J usage is TRBJ2-5; 8 bases line up with TRBD1. The CDR3 length is 13 residues. CDR1 is SEHNR and CDR2 is FQNEAQ in the germline V gene (reference sequence). Unmatched junction bases numbered 5, after V lost 6 bases and J lost 5 bases. CDR3: CASSPGGLETQYF. The CDR3 bases are TGTGCCAGCAGTCCAGGGGGCCTGGAGACCCAGTACTTC.

This clonotype was recorded many times. The chain links TRBV5-1 to TRBJ1-1, with TRBD1 identical over 7 bases. The V gene end was trimmed by 1 base and the J gene end by 0 bases; junction bases not matched to a gene: 9. This CDR3 is 17 amino acids long. The germline V gene encodes CDR1 SGHRS and CDR2 YFSETQ. CDR3 sequence (DNA): TGCGCCAGCAGCTTGTACGGTGGGACAGTAATGAACACTGAAGCTTTCTTT. It translates to CASSLYGGTVMNTEAFF.

This clonotype occurred once. It is likely a read error, because the conserved phenylalanine at the end of the CDR3 is missing. V is TRBV20-1 and J is TRBJ1-2, with D possibly matching TRBD1 (6 bases). CDR3 length equals 14 residues. Germline V gene data show CDR1 as DFQATT and CDR2 as SNEGSKA (reference sequence). The V end was cut by 6 bases, the J end by 2 bases, with 16 bases between. CDR3 nucleotides: TGCAGTGCCGAAAACAGGGCTCTCAACTATGGCTACACCTAC. This gives the protein CSAENRALNYGYTY.

This clonotype was counted ten times or more. This chain links TRBV7-2 with TRBJ1-2; D gene unclear. The germline V and J ends were trimmed by 2 bases and 4 bases, with 11 bases remaining between them. This CDR3 has 14 amino acids. The germline V gene encodes CDR1 SGHTA and CDR2 FQGNSA. CDR3 sequence (DNA): TGTGCCAGCAGCTTATCCGAGGGTAGCTATGGCTACACCTTC. It is translated as CASSLSEGSYGYTF.

The chain carries TRBV5-1 and TRBJ2-7; 8 positions match TRBD1. Germline V gives CDR1 SGHRS, CDR2 YFSETQ. Germline trimming cut 6 bases from V and 5 bases from J; bases unmatched to any gene: 10. This CDR3 region has 14 residues. The CDR3: CASTPRPDRDEQYF. As DNA, the CDR3 is TGCGCCAGCACACCCCGGCCGGACAGGGACGAGCAGTACTTC.

This clonotype was detected a few times. This chain joins TRBV28 and TRBJ2-5; 9 bases are shared with TRBD1. Germline V gene lookup returns CDR1 MDHEN and CDR2 SYDVKM. This CDR3 spans 16 amino acids. J gave up 7 bases and V 5 bases, and 14 bases lay outside the gene matches. CDR3 DNA: TGTGCCAGCAGTGGCAGGGGACAGGGTAGGAGAGGGACCCAGTACTTC. Translation: CASSGRGQGRRGTQYF.